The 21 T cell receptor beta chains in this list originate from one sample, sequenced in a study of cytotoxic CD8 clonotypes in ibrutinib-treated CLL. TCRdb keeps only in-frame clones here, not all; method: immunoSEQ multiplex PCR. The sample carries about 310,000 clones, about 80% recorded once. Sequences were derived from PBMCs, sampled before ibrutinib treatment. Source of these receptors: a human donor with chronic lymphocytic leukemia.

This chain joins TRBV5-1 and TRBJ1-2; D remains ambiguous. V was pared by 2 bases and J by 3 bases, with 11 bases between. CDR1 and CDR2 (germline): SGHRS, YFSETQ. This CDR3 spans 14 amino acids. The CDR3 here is CASSFSSGDYGYTF. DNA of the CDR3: TGCGCCAGCAGCTTTTCGTCCGGCGACTATGGCTACACCTTC.

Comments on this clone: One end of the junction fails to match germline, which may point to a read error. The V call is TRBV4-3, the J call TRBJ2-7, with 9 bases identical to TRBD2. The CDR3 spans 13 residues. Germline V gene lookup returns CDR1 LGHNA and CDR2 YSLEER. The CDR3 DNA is TGCGCCAGCAGCCAAGATGTTGGCGGGAGGGCCGACTTC. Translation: CASSQDVGGRADF.

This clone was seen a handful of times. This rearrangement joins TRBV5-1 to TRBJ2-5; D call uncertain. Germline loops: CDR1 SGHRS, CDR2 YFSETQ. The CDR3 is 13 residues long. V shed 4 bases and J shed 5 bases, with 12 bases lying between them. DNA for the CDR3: TGCGCCAGCAGCACCACGCCAGTGGAGACCCAGTACTTC. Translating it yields CASSTTPVETQYF.

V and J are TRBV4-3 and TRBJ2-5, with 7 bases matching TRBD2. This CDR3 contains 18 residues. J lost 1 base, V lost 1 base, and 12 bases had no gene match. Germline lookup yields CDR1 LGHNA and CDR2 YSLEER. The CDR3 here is CASSQALGGPGGQETQYF. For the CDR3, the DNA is TGCGCCAGCAGCCAAGCCCTGGGGGGACCGGGGGGCCAAGAGACCCAGTACTTC.

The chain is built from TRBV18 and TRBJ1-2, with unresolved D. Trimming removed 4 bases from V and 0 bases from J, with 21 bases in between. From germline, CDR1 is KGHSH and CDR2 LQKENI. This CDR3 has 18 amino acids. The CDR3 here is CASSLQIGIMATNYGYTF. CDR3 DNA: TGTGCCAGCTCACTCCAAATCGGTATAATGGCGACTAACTATGGCTACACCTTC.

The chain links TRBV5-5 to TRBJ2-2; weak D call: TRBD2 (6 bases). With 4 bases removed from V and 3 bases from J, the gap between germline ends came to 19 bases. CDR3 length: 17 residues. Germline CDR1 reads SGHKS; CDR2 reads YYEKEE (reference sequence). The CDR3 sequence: CASSVGPRTGDTGELFF. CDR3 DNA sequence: TGTGCCAGCAGCGTCGGACCCCGGACGGGAGACACCGGGGAGCTGTTTTTT.

This chain's CDR3 is CASSLDPSGSREQFF. The CDR3 nucleotides are TGTGCCAGCAGCTTAGATCCTAGCGGGAGCCGTGAGCAGTTCTTC. V usage is TRBV7-2 and J usage is TRBJ2-1, with 10 bases identical to TRBD2. The CDR3 runs 15 residues. The germline gives CDR1 SGHTA, CDR2 FQGNSA. The junction had 6 bases not matched to a gene; V was cut back by 1 base and J by 9 bases.

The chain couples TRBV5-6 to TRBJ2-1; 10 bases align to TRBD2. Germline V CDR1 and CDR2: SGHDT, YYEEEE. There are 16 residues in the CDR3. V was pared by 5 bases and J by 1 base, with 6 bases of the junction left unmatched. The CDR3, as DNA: TGTGCCAGCAGAGCGGGAGGGCCGAAGTCCTACAATGAGCAGTTCTTC. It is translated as CASRAGGPKSYNEQFF.

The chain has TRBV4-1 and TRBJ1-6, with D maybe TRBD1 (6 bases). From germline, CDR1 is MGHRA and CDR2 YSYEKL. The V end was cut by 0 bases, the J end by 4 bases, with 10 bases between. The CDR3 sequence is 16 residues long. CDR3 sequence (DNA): TGCGCCAGCAGCCAAGACGTCCAGGGGTATAATTCACCCCTCCACTTT. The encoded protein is CASSQDVQGYNSPLHF.

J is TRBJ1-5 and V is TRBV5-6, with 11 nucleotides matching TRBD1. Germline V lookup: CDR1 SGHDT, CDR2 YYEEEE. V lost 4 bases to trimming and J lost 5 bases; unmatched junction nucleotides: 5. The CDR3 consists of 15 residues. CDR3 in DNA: TGTGCCAGCAGCCCAGGGACAGGGGGATATCAGCCCCAGCATTTT. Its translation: CASSPGTGGYQPQHF.

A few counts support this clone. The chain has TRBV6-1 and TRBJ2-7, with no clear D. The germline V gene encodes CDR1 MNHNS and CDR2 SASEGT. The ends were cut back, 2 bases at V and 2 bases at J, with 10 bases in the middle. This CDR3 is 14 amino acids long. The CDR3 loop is CASSEYGLAYEQYF. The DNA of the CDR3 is TGTGCCAGCAGTGAATATGGCCTAGCCTACGAGCAGTACTTC.

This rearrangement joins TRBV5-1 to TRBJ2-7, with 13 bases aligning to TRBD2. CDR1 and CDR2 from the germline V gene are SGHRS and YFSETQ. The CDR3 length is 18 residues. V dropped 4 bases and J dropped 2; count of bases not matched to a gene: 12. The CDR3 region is CASSARTSGGSGAYEQYF. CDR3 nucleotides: TGCGCCAGCAGCGCAAGGACTAGCGGGGGATCCGGAGCCTACGAGCAGTACTTC.

The CDR3 sequence: CASSLTGGTDTQYF. For the CDR3, the DNA is TGTGCCAGCAGCTTAACGGGGGGCACAGATACGCAGTATTTT. This chain uses TRBV7-3 with TRBJ2-3; either TRBD1 or TRBD2 may supply D (5 bases each). V was pared by 0 bases and J by 1 base, with 5 bases between. This CDR3 has 14 amino acids. In germline, CDR1 is SGHTA, CDR2 FQGTGA.

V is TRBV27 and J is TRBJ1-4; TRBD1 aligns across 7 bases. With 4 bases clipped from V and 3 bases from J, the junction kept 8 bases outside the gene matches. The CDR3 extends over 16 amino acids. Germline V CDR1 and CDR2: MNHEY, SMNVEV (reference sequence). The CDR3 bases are TGTGCCAGCAGTTCACGACAGGGATCGGCTAATGAAAAACTGTTTTTT. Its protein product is CASSSRQGSANEKLFF.

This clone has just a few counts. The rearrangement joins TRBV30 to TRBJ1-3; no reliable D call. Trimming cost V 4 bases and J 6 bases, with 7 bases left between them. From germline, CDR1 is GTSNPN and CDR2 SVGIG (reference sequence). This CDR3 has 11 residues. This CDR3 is CAWTVENTIYF. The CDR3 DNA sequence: TGTGCCTGGACAGTGGAAAACACCATATATTTT.

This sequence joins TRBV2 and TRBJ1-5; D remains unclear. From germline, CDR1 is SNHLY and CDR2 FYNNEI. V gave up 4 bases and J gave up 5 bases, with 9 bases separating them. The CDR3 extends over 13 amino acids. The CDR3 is CASSVGAHQPQHF. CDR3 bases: TGTGCCAGCAGTGTTGGAGCACATCAGCCCCAGCATTTT.

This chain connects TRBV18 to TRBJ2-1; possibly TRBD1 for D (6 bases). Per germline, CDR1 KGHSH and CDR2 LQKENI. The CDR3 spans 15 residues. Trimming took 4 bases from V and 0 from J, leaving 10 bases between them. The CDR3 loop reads CASSRTADSYNEQFF. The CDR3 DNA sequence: TGTGCCAGCTCACGGACAGCGGACTCCTACAATGAGCAGTTCTTC.

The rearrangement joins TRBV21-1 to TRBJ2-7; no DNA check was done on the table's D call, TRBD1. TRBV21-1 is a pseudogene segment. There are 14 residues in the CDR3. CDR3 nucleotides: TGTGCCAGCAGCCTAACAGGGTTAGACTACGAGCAGTACTTC. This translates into CASSLTGLDYEQYF.

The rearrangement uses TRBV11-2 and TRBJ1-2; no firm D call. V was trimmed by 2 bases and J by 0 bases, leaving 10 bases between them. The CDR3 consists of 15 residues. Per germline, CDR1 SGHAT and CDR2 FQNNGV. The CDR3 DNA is TGTGCCAGCAGCTTACAGGTGATCCCTAACTATGGCTACACCTTC. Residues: CASSLQVIPNYGYTF.

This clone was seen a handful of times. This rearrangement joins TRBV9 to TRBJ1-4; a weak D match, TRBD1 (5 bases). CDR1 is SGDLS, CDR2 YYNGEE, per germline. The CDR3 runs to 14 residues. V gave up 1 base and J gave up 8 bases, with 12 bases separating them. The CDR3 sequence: CASSVNQGGEKLFF. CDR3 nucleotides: TGTGCCAGCAGCGTAAATCAGGGTGGAGAAAAACTGTTTTTT.

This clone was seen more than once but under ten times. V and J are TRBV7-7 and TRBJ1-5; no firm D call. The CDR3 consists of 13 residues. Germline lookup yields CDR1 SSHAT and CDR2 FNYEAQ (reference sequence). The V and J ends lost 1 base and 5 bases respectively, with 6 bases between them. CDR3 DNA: TGTGCCAGCAGCTTAGGACGCGATCAGCCCCAGCATTTT. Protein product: CASSLGRDQPQHF.